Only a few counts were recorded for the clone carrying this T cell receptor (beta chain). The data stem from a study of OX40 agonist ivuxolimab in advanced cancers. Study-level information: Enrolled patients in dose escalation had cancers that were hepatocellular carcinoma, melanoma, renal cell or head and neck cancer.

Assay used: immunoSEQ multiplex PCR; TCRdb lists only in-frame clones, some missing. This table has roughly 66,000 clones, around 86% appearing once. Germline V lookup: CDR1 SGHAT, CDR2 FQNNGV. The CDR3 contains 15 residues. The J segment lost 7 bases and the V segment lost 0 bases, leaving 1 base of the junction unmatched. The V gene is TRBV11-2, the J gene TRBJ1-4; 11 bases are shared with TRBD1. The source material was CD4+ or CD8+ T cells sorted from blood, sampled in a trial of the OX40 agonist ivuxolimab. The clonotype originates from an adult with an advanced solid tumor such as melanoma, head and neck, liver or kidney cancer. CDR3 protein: CASSLEGTGGEKLFF. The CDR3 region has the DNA TGTGCCAGCAGCTTAGAGGGGACAGGGGGTGAAAAACTGTTTTTT.